Described below is a single TCR beta chain sequence and its context. This entry is derived from a study of CD8 T cells in Susac syndrome. Random-hexamer reverse transcription was applied to roughly 0.5 to 1 ug RNA. Multiplex immunoSEQ PCR targeted 54 Vbeta and 13 Jbeta TCR beta segments. MiXCR, applied by TCRdb to the immunoSEQ multiplex PCR reads, yields one record per CDR3 protein. Among about 400,000 distinct CDR3 sequences listed, more than 80% were seen once. J was trimmed by 6 bases and V by 7 bases; bases with no gene match: 11. Germline V gene sequence: CDR1 SGHRS, CDR2 YFSETQ. The CDR3 consists of 15 residues. TCR beta was sequenced from blood CD8+ and CD4+ T cells. Negative isolation was used for CD8+ and CD4+ T cells and FACS enrichment for TEMRA cells.

This receptor was identified in a human donor with multiple sclerosis. Sample: CD8+ T cells from PBMCs. This rearrangement joins TRBV5-1 to TRBJ2-3; TRBD2 agrees at 10 bases. The CDR3 region has the DNA TGCGCCAGCCTCCCCGGAGCGGGGGGGCAGGATACGCAGTATTTT. It is translated as CASLPGAGGQDTQYF.